What follows describes a single TCR beta chain. V lost 4 bases to trimming and J lost 2 bases; unmatched junction nucleotides: 12. This CDR3 comprises 17 residues. Germline loops: CDR1 MNHEY, CDR2 SVGEGT. The data originate from a study of blood T cell repertoires in COVID-19. About the study: There were acute and convalescent COVID-19 samples, and they came from the United States, Italy and Spain. T cells, B-cell-depleted T cells, or PBMCs provided the cDNA or gDNA that served as material.

Authors' processing steps: Scientists estimated how many nucleated cells there were by amplifying reference gene primers. Sequencing used immunoSEQ multiplex PCR; TCRdb keeps in-frame clones, though not all of them. V and J calls and clone size come straight from that table; D and trimming were deduced from the DNA. The table shows over 55,000 clones, with around nine tenths occurring only once. The receptor was isolated from a human donor in a cohort sampled during active COVID-19. The chain uses TRBV6-2 or TRBV6-3 and TRBJ2-7; 9 bases fit TRBD2. Material for sequencing was peripheral blood. The CDR3 region is CASSFGGGGATPYEQYF. In nucleotides, the CDR3 is TGTGCCAGCAGTTTTGGAGGCGGGGGGGCCACCCCCTACGAGCAGTACTTC.